This entry concerns a single T cell receptor (beta chain). The data originate from a study of T cell responses to AZD1222 COVID-19 vaccine. Clones were sequenced by immunoSEQ multiplex PCR, and TCRdb holds only the in-frame ones, with some missing. The sample includes approximately 180,000 clones, 80% to 90% of them seen just once. Germline assignment: CDR1 MNHEY and CDR2 SVGAGI. Trimming pared 0 bases from V and 2 bases from J, leaving 10 bases between. The length of the CDR3 is 15 residues. The chain recombines TRBV6-5 with TRBJ1-2; D may be TRBD1 (5 bases). The sequence came from an adult in good health. The sequences come from peripheral blood, collected on day 0 of AZD1222 vaccination. This chain's CDR3 is CASSYSGVANYGYTF. The CDR3 DNA reads as TGTGCCAGCAGTTACTCGGGGGTGGCAAACTATGGCTACACCTTC.